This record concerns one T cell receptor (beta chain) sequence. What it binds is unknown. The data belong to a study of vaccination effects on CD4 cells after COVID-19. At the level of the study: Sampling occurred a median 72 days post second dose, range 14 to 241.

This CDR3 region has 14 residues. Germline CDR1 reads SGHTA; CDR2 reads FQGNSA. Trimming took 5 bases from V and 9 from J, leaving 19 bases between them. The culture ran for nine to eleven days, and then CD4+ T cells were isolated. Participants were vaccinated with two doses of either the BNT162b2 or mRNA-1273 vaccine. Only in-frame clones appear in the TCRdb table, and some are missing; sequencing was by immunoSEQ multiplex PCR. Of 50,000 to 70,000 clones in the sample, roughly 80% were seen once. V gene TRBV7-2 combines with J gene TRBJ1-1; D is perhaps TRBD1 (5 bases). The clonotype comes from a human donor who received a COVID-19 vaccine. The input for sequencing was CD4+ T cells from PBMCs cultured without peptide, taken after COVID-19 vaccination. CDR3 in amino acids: CASSNHPLGGKAFF. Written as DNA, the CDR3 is TGTGCCAGCAGCAACCACCCATTGGGGGGAAAAGCTTTCTTT.